These 20 T cell receptor beta chains share one sample of origin, sequenced in a study of cytomegalovirus exposure and HLA in healthy donors (dated by TCRdb to about 2017). Libraries were constructed by the immunoSEQ multiplex PCR assay. For the multiplex PCR, a mixture combining 60 forward primers for TCR Vbeta segments and 13 reverse primers for TCR Jbeta segments was used. TCRdb retrieved this table from immuneACCESS and kept in-frame rearrangements only. Not all clones are present; in checked studies, unresolved V genes account for under half, and no reason is known for the remainder. The sample has 85,000 to 120,000 clones on record, 71% of them singletons. Of the sample, over 2.5% is held by the ten largest clones. The sample taken for sequencing was PBMCs. The receptors here all came from a female donor in good health and CMV-seronegative.

The chain has TRBV7-3 and TRBJ2-7; no clear D gene. The V end was cut by 5 bases, the J end by 12 bases, with 11 bases between. The CDR3 runs 10 residues. Germline CDR1 and CDR2: SGHTA and FQGTGA. The CDR3 bases are TGTGCCAGCAGCCACTCGCCGGGGTACTTC. Residues: CASSHSPGYF.

This clone was observed once. The gene calls are TRBV11-3 and TRBJ2-2; 7 positions match TRBD1. V was pared by 5 bases and J by 2 bases, with 5 bases of the junction left unmatched. This CDR3 is built from 15 residues. The germline V gene encodes CDR1 SGHNT and CDR2 YENEEA. CDR3 sequence reads: CASSPRQGNTGELFF. The CDR3 DNA reads TGTGCCAGCAGCCCCCGACAGGGAAACACCGGGGAGCTGTTTTTT. Supplemented by reference TRBV11-3 and TRBJ2-2, the full variable domain reads EAGVVQSPRYKIIEKKQPVAFWCNPISGHNTLYWYLQNLGQGPELLIRYENEEAVDDSQLPKDRFSAERLKGVDSTLKIQPAELGDSAVYLCASSPRQGNTGELFFGEGSRLTVL.

This sequence joins TRBV4-1 and TRBJ2-7, with TRBD1 as a possible D gene (5 bases). The V gene lost 3 bases and the J gene lost 5 bases, with 11 bases spanning the gap. The CDR3 totals 13 residues. Germline V lookup: CDR1 MGHRA, CDR2 YSYEKL. The chain's CDR3 is CASSHLLGDEQYF. The CDR3 coding sequence is TGCGCCAGCAGCCATTTGCTAGGGGACGAGCAGTACTTC.

This rearrangement joins TRBV18 to TRBJ2-5; D perhaps matches TRBD1 (6 bases). V lost 6 bases and J 2 bases, leaving 16 bases between the germline ends. Per the germline V gene, CDR1 is KGHSH and CDR2 is LQKENI. The CDR3 is 15 residues long. CDR3 sequence reads: CASSPVGAAQETQYF. CDR3 in DNA: TGTGCCAGCTCCCCGGTGGGGGCGGCACAAGAGACCCAGTACTTC.

A few counts support this clone. This chain uses TRBV5-4 with TRBJ2-5, with D perhaps matching TRBD2 (7 bases). Trimming removed 5 bases at V and 4 bases at J, with 15 bases between. Germline loops: CDR1 SGHNT, CDR2 YYREEE (reference sequence). The CDR3 totals 14 residues. The CDR3 DNA follows: TGTGCCAGCAGTGAGGGGGGGGTCGGAGAGACCCAGTACTTC. Protein sequence: CASSEGGVGETQYF.

The CDR3 sequence: CASSVEGSGSGEQFF. CDR3 coding DNA: TGTGCCAGCAGCGTAGAAGGTAGCGGGAGTGGTGAGCAGTTCTTC. The V call is TRBV9, the J call TRBJ2-1; TRBD2 aligns across 9 bases. Unmatched junction bases numbered 7, after V lost 0 bases and J lost 9 bases. The CDR3 is 15 amino acids. The germline V gene encodes CDR1 SGDLS and CDR2 YYNGEE.

The chain links TRBV7-9 to TRBJ1-4, with a possible D match to TRBD1 (6 bases). The CDR3 is 15 amino acids. The V gene lost 3 bases and the J gene lost 2 bases, with 10 bases spanning the gap. CDR1 is SEHNR and CDR2 is FQNEAQ in the germline V gene (reference sequence). The CDR3 reads CASSLGDNTNEKLFF. The CDR3, as DNA: TGTGCCAGCAGCTTGGGGGACAACACTAATGAAAAACTGTTTTTT.

The V call is TRBV11-3, the J call TRBJ2-7, with a tentative D call TRBD1 (5 bases). The CDR3 covers 13 residues. Trimming took 2 bases from V and 7 from J, leaving 12 bases between them. CDR1 and CDR2 from the germline V gene are SGHNT and YENEEA. In DNA, the CDR3 is TGTGCCAGCAGCTTAAGCAGGGATGGGGAGCAGTACTTC. Its translation is CASSLSRDGEQYF.

The V and J genes are TRBV23-1 and TRBJ1-5, with 10 bases identical to TRBD1. TRBV23-1 falls under the ORF class, with uncertain function. J gave up 6 bases and V 2 bases, and 10 bases lay outside the gene matches. The CDR3 sequence is 17 residues long. CDR3 residues: CASSQKTGGESGQPQHF. CDR3 in DNA: TGCGCCAGCAGTCAAAAGACAGGGGGCGAATCAGGTCAGCCCCAGCATTTT.

The V gene is TRBV4-1, the J gene TRBJ2-3; 8 bases fit TRBD2. The V gene end was trimmed by 5 bases and the J gene end by 6 bases; junction bases not matched to a gene: 10. The CDR3 is 15 residues long. Germline CDR1 reads MGHRA; CDR2 reads YSYEKL. The chain's CDR3 is CASSVQAGTSDTQYF. DNA of the CDR3: TGCGCCAGCAGCGTTCAGGCCGGGACTAGTGATACGCAGTATTTT.

This chain links TRBV7-6 with TRBJ1-3; TRBD1 agrees at 7 bases. Per germline, CDR1 SGHVS and CDR2 FNYEAQ. Trimming cost V 3 bases and J 0 bases; bases outside gene matches: 2. The length of the CDR3 is 15 residues. The CDR3 sequence: CASSLGQNSGNTIYF. For the CDR3, the DNA is TGTGCCAGCAGCTTGGGACAGAACTCTGGAAACACCATATATTTT.

In its sample, this clone was seen a few times. The CDR3 region is CASSPGTGAYEQYF. The CDR3 nucleotides read TGTGCCAGCAGCCCCGGGACAGGGGCCTACGAGCAGTACTTC. The rearrangement joins TRBV9 to TRBJ2-7, with 10 bases identical to TRBD1. CDR3 size: 14 residues. V was pared by 4 bases and J by 2 bases, with 3 bases of the junction left unmatched. Germline CDR1 and CDR2: SGDLS and YYNGEE.

The V call is TRBV7-8, the J call TRBJ2-3; 9 bases are shared with TRBD2. This CDR3 contains 20 residues. Losses at the gene ends were 1 base for V and 7 bases for J; bases not matched to a gene: 21. CDR1 is SGHVS, CDR2 FQNEAQ, per germline. The CDR3 sequence: CASSLGGVGGSGRPIHTQYF. The CDR3, as DNA: TGTGCCAGCAGCTTAGGTGGCGTGGGGGGGAGCGGGAGGCCGATTCATACGCAGTATTTT.

The V call is TRBV6-5, the J call TRBJ1-3, with 8 bases matching TRBD1. Germline V gene sequence: CDR1 MNHEY, CDR2 SVGAGI. After removal of 8 bases from V and 4 bases from J, the junction contained 10 bases not matched to a gene. This CDR3 contains 15 residues. For the CDR3, the DNA is TGTGCCAGCGGCCGACAGGGGAGGACCGGAAACACCATATATTTT. Translated, it gives CASGRQGRTGNTIYF.

V and J are TRBV7-6 and TRBJ2-1; TRBD2 aligns across 7 bases. Trimming removed 1 base from V and 9 bases from J; junction bases left unmatched: 18. This CDR3 spans 18 amino acids. The V gene's germline CDR1 is SGHVS and CDR2 FNYEAQ. The CDR3 DNA follows: TGTGCCAGCAGCTTAGAAAGGACTAGAACCTCCGGTGGATCTGAGCAGTTCTTC. Translating gives CASSLERTRTSGGSEQFF.

This sequence joins TRBV5-1 and TRBJ2-1, with unresolved D. Germline CDR1 and CDR2: SGHRS and YFSETQ. The V end lost 0 bases, the J end lost 4 bases, and 11 bases lay between the germline ends. The CDR3 extends over 15 amino acids. This chain's CDR3 is CASSLESSLYNEQFF. The CDR3 DNA follows: TGCGCCAGCAGCTTGGAATCTAGTTTATACAATGAGCAGTTCTTC.

The chain couples TRBV5-4 to TRBJ2-3; D is possibly TRBD1 (6 bases). The V gene lost 2 bases and the J gene lost 2 bases, with 21 bases spanning the gap. The CDR3 loop spans 18 amino acids. Germline loops: CDR1 SGHNT, CDR2 YYREEE (reference sequence). The CDR3 region is CASSLDHGRGTSTDTQYF. The CDR3 nucleotides read TGTGCCAGCAGCTTAGACCACGGCAGGGGCACATCCACAGATACGCAGTATTTT.

CDR3 DNA: TGTGCCAGCAGCTCCCGACTCGGACTAGCGGGAGGGCTTGGCACAGATACGCAGTATTTT. This codes for CASSSRLGLAGGLGTDTQYF. The chain couples TRBV7-8 to TRBJ2-3, with TRBD2 identical over 15 bases. From germline, CDR1 is SGHVS and CDR2 FQNEAQ. CDR3 length: 20 residues. The trim removed 4 bases at V and 1 base at J, leaving 12 bases unmatched. Supplemented by reference TRBV7-8 and TRBJ2-3, the full variable domain reads GAGVSQSPRYKVAKRGQDVALRCDPISGHVSLFWYQQALGQGPEFLTYFQNEAQLDKSGLPSDRFFAERPEGSVSTLKIQRTQQEDSAVYLCASSSRLGLAGGLGTDTQYFGPGTRLTVL.

The chain recombines TRBV10-1 with TRBJ2-7; 12 bases match TRBD1. The CDR3 contains 17 residues. Germline assignment: CDR1 WNHNN and CDR2 SYGVQD (reference sequence). V lost 6 bases and J lost 2; bases outside the gene matches: 11. CDR3 sequence (DNA): TGCGCCAGCAGACCGGGACAGGGGGCTTCAAAGGCCTACGAGCAGTACTTC. As protein: CASRPGQGASKAYEQYF.

The chain has TRBV6-6 and TRBJ2-2; 7 nucleotides match TRBD1. The CDR3 is made up of 12 amino acids. The ends lost 6 bases at V and 9 bases at J; junction bases unmatched: 4. CDR1 and CDR2 from the germline V gene are MNHNY and SVGAGI (reference sequence). CDR3 sequence (DNA): TGTGCCAGCAGCTCACAGGGGAGGGAGCTGTTTTTT. The encoded protein is CASSSQGRELFF.